This is a list of T cell receptor beta chains from one sample in a study of regulatory T cells in long-lasting Graves disease. Via MiXCR, TCRdb re-called the multiplex PCR reads, giving one row per CDR3 protein. The sample includes 400,000 to 500,000 distinct CDR3 sequences, around 15% of them seen just once. The same specimen was also included in a second study, on T cells in Graves' hyperthyroidism and ophthalmopathy.

The material sequenced was peripheral blood mononuclear cells (PBMCs), taken at new diagnosis, from a patient treated with antithyroid drugs. The source of these receptors is a woman aged 45-60 years with Graves disease. Each CDR3 is given with its conserved first and last residue. The D gene is left open where the match is weak. Not every row has a clone size; where given, it reads once, few, many or a size class.

v_call	j_call	clone_size	d_call	cdr3_length	cdr3_nt	cdr3_aa
TRBV20-1	TRBJ2-5	few	-	14	TGCAGTGCTAGCACCCTCTACGGGCAAGAGACCCAGTACTTC	CSASTLYGQETQYF
TRBV30	TRBJ2-7	-	TRBD2	14	TGTGCCTGGGGGACTAGCGGGATGATCTACGAGCAGTACTTC	CAWGTSGMIYEQYF
TRBV6-4	TRBJ2-3	-	TRBD2	15	TGTGCCAGCAGCGAACTAGCGGGGAGCACAGATACGCAGTATTTT	CASSELAGSTDTQYF
TRBV5-1	TRBJ2-7	-	-	15	TGCGCCAGCAGCTTGGCGTCGGAGACCCACCACGAGCAGTACTTC	CASSLASETHHEQYF
TRBV6-4	TRBJ2-1	-	-	16	TGTGCCAGCAGCGACTCGATTTTCCGCTCCTACAATGAGCAGTTCTTC	CASSDSIFRSYNEQFF
TRBV27	TRBJ2-3	few	TRBD1	15	TGTGCCAGCTGGACCGACAGGGGCCTCACAGATACGCAGTATTTT	CASWTDRGLTDTQYF
TRBV28	TRBJ1-2	many	TRBD1	12	TGTGCCAGCAGTGACAGGGGCCCAGGCTACACCTTC	CASSDRGPGYTF
TRBV12-3/TRBV12-4	TRBJ2-2	many	-	15	TGTGCCAGCAGTTTAGGGACCAATCGACCCGGGGAGCTGTTTTTT	CASSLGTNRPGELFF
TRBV11-2	TRBJ2-2	-	TRBD2	18	TGTGCCAGCAGCTTAAGCTTAGCGGGAGCCGCGAACACCGGGGAGCTGTTTTTT	CASSLSLAGAANTGELFF
TRBV7-2	TRBJ1-2	-	-	15	TGTGCCAGCAGCTCCAGGCGGGGCCCTAACTATGGCTACACCTTC	CASSSRRGPNYGYTF
TRBV9	TRBJ2-2	-	TRBD2	16	TGTGCCAGCAGCGAAGGGCCGGGACTAGTATCCGGGGAGCTGTTTTTT	CASSEGPGLVSGELFF
TRBV28	TRBJ1-6	few	-	15	TGTGCCAGCACACCGGGGACGGCCTATAATTCACCCCTCCACTTT	CASTPGTAYNSPLHF
TRBV20-1	TRBJ2-7	many	-	14	TGCAGTGCTAGAGGTCAGGAGAGCTCCTACGAGCAGTACTTC	CSARGQESSYEQYF
TRBV7-9	TRBJ2-3	many	-	16	TGTGCCAGCAGCCTCATAAGAGGCGAAAGCACAGATACGCAGTATTTT	CASSLIRGESTDTQYF
TRBV28	TRBJ2-3	many	TRBD2	16	TGTGCCAGCAGTTTCCCAGCGGGAGGGGGTACAGATACGCAGTATTTT	CASSFPAGGGTDTQYF
TRBV6-1	TRBJ1-4	many	-	14	TGTGCCAGCAAGGAAACAGGGCTTCTTGAAAAACTGTTTTTT	CASKETGLLEKLFF
TRBV11-2	TRBJ2-3	many	-	16	TGTGCCAGCAGCTTAAGGGTGCAGACAAGCACAGATACGCAGTATTTT	CASSLRVQTSTDTQYF
TRBV18	TRBJ2-2	-	TRBD1	18	TGTGCCAGCTCACCACCGACAGGGGGCCTACTAGCGGTCGGGGAGCTGTTTTTT	CASSPPTGGLLAVGELFF
TRBV5-6	TRBJ1-3	many	TRBD1	17	TGTGCCAGCAGCTTGATCAGCGACAGGGTAGCTGGAAACACCATATATTTT	CASSLISDRVAGNTIYF
TRBV28	TRBJ2-3	many	TRBD1	14	TGTGCCAGCAGCAACGGACAGGGCGTAGATACGCAGTATTTT	CASSNGQGVDTQYF
TRBV6-2/TRBV6-3	TRBJ2-3	-	-	17	TGTGCCAGCAGTTACTGGCTGGCCGGAGGGCCAGGAGATAAGCAGTATTTT	CASSYWLAGGPGDKQYF
TRBV5-1	TRBJ2-1	many	TRBD2	16	TGCGCCAGCAGCTTGGCAGGTGCGGGAGGGCGGTATGAGCAGTTCTTC	CASSLAGAGGRYEQFF
TRBV28	TRBJ2-3	many	-	15	TGTGCCAGCAGTCACTTCTCTAGGACGGCAGATACGCAGTATTTT	CASSHFSRTADTQYF
TRBV3-1	TRBJ2-2	many	TRBD1	16	TGTGCCAGCAGCCAGACAGGGATCGTAGGCACCGGGGAGCTGTTTTTT	CASSQTGIVGTGELFF
TRBV3-1	TRBJ2-2	-	-	17	TGTGCCAGCAGCCTCCAGCTGGGGACCACAAACACCGGGGAGCTGTTTTTT	CASSLQLGTTNTGELFF
TRBV24-1	TRBJ2-7	few	-	14	TGTGCCACCAGTGATTTTGACAGGCTATACGAGCAGTACTTC	CATSDFDRLYEQYF
TRBV11-2	TRBJ2-1	many	-	14	TGTGCCAGCACCCCGGGCCGGACGGTGCTGGAGCAGTTCTTC	CASTPGRTVLEQFF
TRBV6-6	TRBJ2-5	many	-	14	TGTGCCAGCAGTTACTCGACGGGCAACAAGACCCAGTACTTC	CASSYSTGNKTQYF
TRBV11-2	TRBJ2-2	once	-	13	TGTGTCAGCAGCCCTCCCGGCCCCGGGGAGCTGTTTTTT	CVSSPPGPGELFF
TRBV20-1	TRBJ2-7	many	-	13	TGCAGTGCTAGAGACCATGCCGGCTACGAGCAGTACTTC	CSARDHAGYEQYF
TRBV10-3	TRBJ2-3	few	-	15	TGTGCCACCGGGGGGCGGAATCCAGGCACAGATACGCAGTATTTT	CATGGRNPGTDTQYF
TRBV28	TRBJ2-2	many	TRBD1	17	TGTGCCAGCAGTCCAACTTCCGGGACAGGGTTGAGCGGGGAGCTGTTTTTT	CASSPTSGTGLSGELFF
TRBV29-1	TRBJ1-1	-	-	13	TGCAGCCACAGGGTGCAGGGCGGGACTGAAGCTTTCTTT	CSHRVQGGTEAFF
TRBV12-3/TRBV12-4	TRBJ2-1	many	TRBD2	15	TGTGCCAGCAGTTTAGGACTAGCGGGACACAATGAGCAGTTCTTC	CASSLGLAGHNEQFF
TRBV28	TRBJ2-3	many	TRBD2	15	TGTGCCAGTACGGATGGACTAGCGGGAGTCGATACGCAGTATTTT	CASTDGLAGVDTQYF
TRBV19	TRBJ2-1	-	TRBD1	15	TGTGCCAGTAGTCTCCGGGACAGGGACCACAATGAGCAGTTCTTC	CASSLRDRDHNEQFF
TRBV4-2	TRBJ2-7	-	TRBD1	15	TGTGCCAGGAGCCAAGACTGGGGACAGGGACGCGAGCAGTACTTC	CARSQDWGQGREQYF
TRBV20-1	TRBJ2-2	-	-	15	TGCAGTGCAGAAGACCAGGTGGGGGGTACCGGGGAGCTGTTTTTT	CSAEDQVGGTGELFF
TRBV6-9	TRBJ2-2	-	TRBD1	18	TGTGCCAGCAGTTCACAGATACCGTCGGACAGGTTCTCCGGGGAGCTGTTTTTT	CASSSQIPSDRFSGELFF
TRBV30	TRBJ2-1	many	TRBD2	15	TGTGCCTGGAGTGTAGGGCTAGCGGGAGCCGATGAGCAGTTCTTC	CAWSVGLAGADEQFF
TRBV3-1	TRBJ2-1	many	-	15	TGTGCCAGCAGCCAAGATCTAGTTTCCTACAATGAGCAGTTCTTC	CASSQDLVSYNEQFF
TRBV11-2	TRBJ2-1	many	TRBD2	17	TGTGCCAGCAGCTTAGAGGATTGGCTAGCGGGGATCAATGAGCAGTTCTTC	CASSLEDWLAGINEQFF
TRBV11-3	TRBJ2-1	few	TRBD2	20	TGTGCCAGCAGCCAGGGGTATAGGACTAGCGGGAGTTGGACCTACAATGAGCAGTTCTTC	CASSQGYRTSGSWTYNEQFF
TRBV11-2	TRBJ2-5	many	-	11	TGTGCCAGCAGCTTAGTGGGCCGGTTTTCCTTC	CASSLVGRFSF
TRBV28	TRBJ1-5	many	-	13	TGTGCCACCTTCAGGACAGGCAATCAGCCCCAGCATTTT	CATFRTGNQPQHF
TRBV15	TRBJ2-7	-	-	11	TGTGCCACCAGCAGAGCCGACGAGCAGTACTTC	CATSRADEQYF
TRBV2	TRBJ2-1	many	TRBD2	17	TGTGCCAGCAGTGAATGGCTGGGGGGACTAGCGGCCAATGAGCAGTTCTTC	CASSEWLGGLAANEQFF
TRBV2	TRBJ2-7	few	TRBD2	14	TGTGCCAGCAGTCTGGGACTAGCCGTGATACAGCAGTACTTC	CASSLGLAVIQQYF
TRBV28	TRBJ2-4	-	-	11	TGTGCCAGCAGCCATAACAATGAGCAGCTCTTC	CASSHNNEQLF
TRBV7-9	TRBJ2-2	-	TRBD2	18	TGTGCCAGCAGCTTACCAGGAGGGGGGACTAGCAGCACCGGGGAGCTGTTTTTT	CASSLPGGGTSSTGELFF